The 8 T cell receptor beta chains below come from one sample, sequenced in a study of T cell responses to AZD1222 COVID-19 vaccine. Clones were read by immunoSEQ multiplex PCR, and TCRdb kept only the in-frame ones, dropping some. The sample has 150,000 or so clones; approximately 92% are singletons. This specimen was peripheral blood, taken 28 days after the second AZD1222 dose. All receptors come from an adult who received the AZD1222 COVID-19 vaccine.

V is TRBV28 and J is TRBJ2-2, with unresolved D. CDR1 and CDR2 from the germline V gene are MDHEN and SYDVKM. The CDR3 spans 15 residues. Trimming removed 3 bases at V and 6 bases at J, with 14 bases between. The CDR3, as DNA: TGTGCCAGCAGTTTTGAGCTGGAGTTTTCCGGGGAGCTGTTTTTT. Translation: CASSFELEFSGELFF.

The chain joins TRBV7-6 to TRBJ2-1; 10 nucleotides align to TRBD1. There are 19 residues in the CDR3. The germline gives CDR1 SGHVS, CDR2 FNYEAQ. Trimming cost V 6 bases and J 3 bases; bases outside gene matches: 17. This CDR3 is CASSFPGTGDKINYNEQFF. CDR3 in DNA: TGTGCCAGCAGTTTTCCCGGGACAGGGGATAAAATAAACTACAATGAGCAGTTCTTC.

The chain couples TRBV2 to TRBJ2-1; the D gene is possibly TRBD2 (5 bases). Germline CDR1 and CDR2: SNHLY and FYNNEI. The CDR3 runs to 14 residues. The V gene lost 6 bases and the J gene lost 0 bases, with 9 bases spanning the gap. The CDR3 reads CASRSGRSYNEQFF. Here the CDR3 DNA reads TGTGCCAGCAGAAGCGGACGCTCCTACAATGAGCAGTTCTTC. The whole variable domain, remainder taken from reference TRBV2 and TRBJ2-1, is EPEVTQTPSHQVTQMGQEVILRCVPISNHLYFYWYRQILGQKVEFLVSFYNNEISEKSEIFDDQFSVERPDGSNFTLKIRSTKLEDSAMYFCASRSGRSYNEQFFGPGTRLTVL.

The chain recombines TRBV7-9 with TRBJ2-3; D is unclear. Between the trimmed V and J ends, which lost 1 base and 7 bases, there was a span of 9 bases. Germline V lookup: CDR1 SEHNR, CDR2 FQNEAQ (reference sequence). The CDR3 covers 13 residues. This CDR3 reads CASSLVVRNTQYF. The CDR3 DNA follows: TGTGCCAGCAGCTTAGTAGTCAGGAATACGCAGTATTTT.

The chain joins TRBV25-1 to TRBJ1-5, with a tentative D call TRBD1 (5 bases). Trimming shortened V by 1 base and J by 4 bases, and 14 bases separated the two germline ends. This CDR3 contains 16 residues. The germline gives CDR1 MGHDK, CDR2 SYGVNS. CDR3 in amino acids: CASSESWGLGNQPQHF. The CDR3 coding sequence is TGTGCCAGCAGTGAATCGTGGGGACTGGGTAATCAGCCCCAGCATTTT.

The rearrangement joins TRBV5-5 to TRBJ2-1; possibly TRBD2 for D (6 bases). The CDR3 consists of 15 residues. Trimming removed 0 bases from V and 1 base from J, with 8 bases in between. CDR1 and CDR2 (germline): SGHKS, YYEKEE (reference sequence). DNA for the CDR3: TGTGCCAGCAGCTTGGAGGCGGGATCCTACAATGAGCAGTTCTTC. It encodes CASSLEAGSYNEQFF.

The genes are TRBV28 and TRBJ2-7; 10 bases match TRBD1. Germline V gene data show CDR1 as MDHEN and CDR2 as SYDVKM. Unmatched junction bases numbered 7, after V lost 3 bases and J lost 5 bases. This CDR3 spans 15 amino acids. DNA of the CDR3: TGTGCCAGCAGTTTCCAGACAGGGGGCTTCAACGAGCAGTACTTC. Its protein is CASSFQTGGFNEQYF. The full variable domain, rest sourced from reference TRBV28 and TRBJ2-7, is DVKVTQSSRYLVKRTGEKVFLECVQDMDHENMFWYRQDPGLGLRLIYFSYDVKMKEKGDIPEGYSVSREKKERFSLILESASTNQTSMYLCASSFQTGGFNEQYFGPGTRLTVT.

The chain carries TRBV7-2 and TRBJ1-6, with D unresolved. The V end was cut by 4 bases, the J end by 7 bases, with 17 bases between. The CDR3 is 16 amino acids. In germline, CDR1 is SGHTA, CDR2 FQGNSA. CDR3 sequence (DNA): TGTGCCAGCAGCTCCCACAATAGCCTTACCAATTCACCCCTCCACTTT. Its translation is CASSSHNSLTNSPLHF.